This T cell receptor (beta chain) was captured in a study of OX40 agonist ivuxolimab in advanced cancers. Notes on the study in general: Patients with a partial response at 0.1-3.0 mg/kg had among the lowest clonal expansion.

The ends lost 3 bases at V and 0 bases at J; junction bases unmatched: 8. The CDR3 loop spans 16 amino acids. The germline V gene has CDR1 SGHTA and CDR2 FQGNSA. Clones were sequenced by immunoSEQ multiplex PCR, and TCRdb holds only the in-frame ones, with some missing. Of about 70,000 clones listed, approximately 92% are singletons. Regarding this clone: Its antigen is unknown.

The sequence was obtained from an adult with an advanced solid tumor such as melanoma, head and neck, liver or kidney cancer. This chain links TRBV7-2 with TRBJ2-7; 7 nucleotides match TRBD1. The starting material was CD4+ or CD8+ T cells sorted from blood, obtained in a trial of the OX40 agonist ivuxolimab. CDR3: CASSLLGQVSSYEQYF. The CDR3 DNA is TGTGCCAGCAGCTTGCTCGGACAGGTCAGCTCCTACGAGCAGTACTTC. The whole variable domain, filled in from reference TRBV7-2 and TRBJ2-7, reads GAGVSQSPSNKVTEKGKDVELRCDPISGHTALYWYRQSLGQGLEFLIYFQGNSAPDKSGLPSDRFSAERTGGSVSTLTIQRTQQEDSAVYLCASSLLGQVSSYEQYFGPGTRLTVT.